This T cell receptor beta chain was captured by sequencing in a study of T cell repertoires in cytomegalovirus infection. In the study overall: HLA-B-restricted CMV epitopes that are well studied, plus recently identified HLA-C-restricted ones, were used by the study.

This CDR3 region has 13 residues. Trimming cost V 5 bases and J 6 bases; bases outside gene matches: 7. CDR1 WSHSY and CDR2 SAAADI come from the germline V gene. As for this clonotype: The antigen is undetermined.

TCRdb processed the reads anew with MiXCR; each CDR3 protein has one entry. The data contain around 360,000 distinct CDR3 sequences, nearly 35% of them seen just once; the ten biggest clones take up about 14%. This receptor was identified in a human donor in good health (CMV status not recorded). Some clones in this sample may be carry-over from other donors' samples. The material sequenced was cultured PBMCs, taken from culture after CMV antigen stimulation. This rearrangement joins TRBV10-2 to TRBJ2-7; TRBD1 matches 7 bases. The CDR3 is CASSKQGPGEQYV. The CDR3 coding sequence is TGCGCCAGCAGTAAACAGGGGCCAGGCGAGCAGTACGTC.